This T cell receptor beta chain stems from a study of tumor and adjacent non-tumor tissue in lung cancer. Whole-study context: The cohort had approximately 13 adenocarcinoma, a couple of squamous cell and 1 small cell patients.

A modified ARM-PCR protocol with three rounds of nested PCR amplified TCRbeta. TCRdb ran MiXCR on the multiplex PCR reads and lists one entry per CDR3 protein. This sample has under 150,000 distinct CDR3 sequences; approximately 72% occur once, and the top ten carry 15% to 20%. The CDR3 is made up of 14 amino acids. No cell sorting was done before RNA was extracted from the tissue. As for this clonotype: At one end, the junction sequence differs from germline, possibly due to a read error.

The chain employs TRBV12-3 or TRBV12-4 and TRBJ2-1; D may correspond to TRBD1 or TRBD2 (6 bases each). This TCR was sampled from a man between 60 and 75 years old with small cell lung cancer. Sequenced input: lung tumor tissue. In DNA, the CDR3 is TGTGCCAGCAGGACGGACACAGGGACTCTCGCGGCATTGTTC. This translates into CASRTDTGTLAALF.